The clone carrying this TCR beta chain has only one observation. The data are from a study of blood T cell repertoires in COVID-19. This CDR3 contains 17 residues. Germline assignment: CDR1 KGHSH and CDR2 LQKENI. The V and J ends lost 5 bases and 0 bases respectively, with 17 bases between them. Sequenced by immunoSEQ multiplex PCR; TCRdb stores in-frame clones only, minus some. The table shows approximately 300,000 clones, with 90% occurring only once. This clonotype was obtained from a middle-aged woman with COVID-19, enrolled during active disease. The sequencing sample was made of peripheral blood. This chain uses TRBV18 with TRBJ1-5, with D maybe TRBD1 (6 bases). CDR3 nucleotide sequence: TGTGCCAGCTCATTTACCCACAGGGTCGATAGCAATCAGCCCCAGCATTTT. The encoded protein is CASSFTHRVDSNQPQHF.